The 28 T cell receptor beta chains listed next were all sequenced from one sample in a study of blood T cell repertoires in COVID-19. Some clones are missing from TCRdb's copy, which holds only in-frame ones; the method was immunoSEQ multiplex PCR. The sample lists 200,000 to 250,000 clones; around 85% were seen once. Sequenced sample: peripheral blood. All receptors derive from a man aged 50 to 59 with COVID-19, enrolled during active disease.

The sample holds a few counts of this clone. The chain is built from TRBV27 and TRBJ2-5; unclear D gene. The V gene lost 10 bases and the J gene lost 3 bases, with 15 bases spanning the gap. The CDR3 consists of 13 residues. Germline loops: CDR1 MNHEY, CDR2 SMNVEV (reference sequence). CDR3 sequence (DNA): TGTGCCATCTGCCCCGAGGCAGAAGAGACCCAGTACTTC. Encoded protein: CAICPEAEETQYF.

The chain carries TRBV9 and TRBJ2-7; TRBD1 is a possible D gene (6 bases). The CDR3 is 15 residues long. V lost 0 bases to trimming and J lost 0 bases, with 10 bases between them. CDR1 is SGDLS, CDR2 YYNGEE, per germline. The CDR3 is CASSVDGTNSYEQYF. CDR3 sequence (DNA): TGTGCCAGCAGCGTAGACGGGACAAACTCCTACGAGCAGTACTTC.

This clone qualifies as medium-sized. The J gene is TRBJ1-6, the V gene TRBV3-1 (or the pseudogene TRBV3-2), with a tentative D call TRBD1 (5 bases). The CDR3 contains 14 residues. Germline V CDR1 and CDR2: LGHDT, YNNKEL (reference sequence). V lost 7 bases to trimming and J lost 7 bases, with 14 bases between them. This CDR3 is CASTRDLRNSPLHF. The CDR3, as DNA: TGTGCCAGCACCCGGGACTTACGAAATTCACCCCTCCACTTT.

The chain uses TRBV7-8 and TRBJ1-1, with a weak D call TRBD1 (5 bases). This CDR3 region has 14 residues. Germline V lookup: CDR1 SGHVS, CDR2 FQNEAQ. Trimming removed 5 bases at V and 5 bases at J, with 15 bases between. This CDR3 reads CASSLSSRGTEAFF. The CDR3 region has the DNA TGTGCCAGCAGCCTCTCCTCCCGGGGGACTGAAGCTTTCTTT.

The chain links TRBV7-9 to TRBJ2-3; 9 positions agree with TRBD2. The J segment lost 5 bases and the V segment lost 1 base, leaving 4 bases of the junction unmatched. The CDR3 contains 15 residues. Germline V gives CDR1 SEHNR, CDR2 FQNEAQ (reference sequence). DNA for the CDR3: TGTGCCAGCAGCTTAGGGACTAGCGAGAAAGATACGCAGTATTTT. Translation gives CASSLGTSEKDTQYF.

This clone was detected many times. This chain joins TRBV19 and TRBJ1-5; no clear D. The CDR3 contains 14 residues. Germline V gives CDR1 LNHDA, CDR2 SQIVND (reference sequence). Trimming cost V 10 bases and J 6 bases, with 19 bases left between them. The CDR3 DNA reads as TGTGCCACGGGGAGGTCGCTTGAGGGTCAGCCCCAGCATTTT. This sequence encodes CATGRSLEGQPQHF. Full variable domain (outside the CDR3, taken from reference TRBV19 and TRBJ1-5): DGGITQSPKYLFRKEGQNVTLSCEQNLNHDAMYWYRQDPGQGLRLIYYSQIVNDFQKGDIAEGYSVSREKKESFPLTVTSAQKNPTAFYLCATGRSLEGQPQHFGDGTRLSIL.

The CDR3 DNA reads as TGTGCCAGCTCACCAAAAACAGGGAGAGATACGCAGTATTTT. Protein: CASSPKTGRDTQYF. This chain links TRBV18 with TRBJ2-3, with D possibly TRBD1 on 6 matching bases. Germline lookup yields CDR1 KGHSH and CDR2 LQKENI. The CDR3 is 14 amino acids. Trimming left V 2 bases short and J 5 bases short, with 11 bases between.

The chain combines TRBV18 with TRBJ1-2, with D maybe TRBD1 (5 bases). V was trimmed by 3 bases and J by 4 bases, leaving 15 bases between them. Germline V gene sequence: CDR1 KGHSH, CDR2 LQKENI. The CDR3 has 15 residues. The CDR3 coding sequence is TGTGCCAGCTCACCGGGGCAGGGATTAGGCTATGGCTACACCTTC. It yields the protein CASSPGQGLGYGYTF.

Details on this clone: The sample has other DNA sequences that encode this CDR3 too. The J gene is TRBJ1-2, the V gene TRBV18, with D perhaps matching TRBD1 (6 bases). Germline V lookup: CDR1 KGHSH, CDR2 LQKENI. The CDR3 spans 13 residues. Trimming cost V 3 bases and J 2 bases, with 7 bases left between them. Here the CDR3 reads CASSPDRNYGYTF. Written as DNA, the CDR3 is TGTGCCAGCTCACCCGACAGGAACTATGGCTACACCTTC.

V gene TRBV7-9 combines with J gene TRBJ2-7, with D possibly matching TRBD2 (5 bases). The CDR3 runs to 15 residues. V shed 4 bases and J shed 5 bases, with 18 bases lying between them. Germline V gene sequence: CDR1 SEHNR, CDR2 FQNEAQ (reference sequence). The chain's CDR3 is CASSSPTGIENEQYF. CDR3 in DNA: TGTGCCAGCAGCTCCCCCACGGGGATTGAGAACGAGCAGTACTTC.

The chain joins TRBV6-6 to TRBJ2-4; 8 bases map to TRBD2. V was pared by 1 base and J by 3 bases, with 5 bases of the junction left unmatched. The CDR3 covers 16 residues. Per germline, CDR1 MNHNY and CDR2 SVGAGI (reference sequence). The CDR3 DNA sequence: TGTGCCAGCAGTTACTACGGGGGGGCTAGCAAAAACATTCAGTACTTC. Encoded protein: CASSYYGGASKNIQYF.

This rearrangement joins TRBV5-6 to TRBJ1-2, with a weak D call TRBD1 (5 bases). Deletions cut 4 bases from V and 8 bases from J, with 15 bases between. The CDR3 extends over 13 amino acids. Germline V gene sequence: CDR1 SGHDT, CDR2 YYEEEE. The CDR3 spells CASSKGTESGYTF. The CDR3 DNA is TGTGCCAGCAGCAAAGGGACTGAGTCCGGCTACACCTTC.

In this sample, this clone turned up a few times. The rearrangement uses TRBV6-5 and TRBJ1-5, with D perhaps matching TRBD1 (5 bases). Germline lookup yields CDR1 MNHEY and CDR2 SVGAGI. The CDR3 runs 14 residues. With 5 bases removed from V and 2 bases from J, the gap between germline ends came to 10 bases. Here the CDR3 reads CASSTRGGNQPQHF. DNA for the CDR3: TGTGCCAGCAGTACCCGGGGGGGCAATCAGCCCCAGCATTTT.

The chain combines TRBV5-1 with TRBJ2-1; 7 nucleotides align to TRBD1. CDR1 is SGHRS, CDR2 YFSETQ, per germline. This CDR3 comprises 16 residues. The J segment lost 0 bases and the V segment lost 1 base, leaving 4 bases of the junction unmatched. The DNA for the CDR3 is TGCGCCAGCAGCTTGTTCCGGGACAGCTCCTACAATGAGCAGTTCTTC. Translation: CASSLFRDSSYNEQFF.

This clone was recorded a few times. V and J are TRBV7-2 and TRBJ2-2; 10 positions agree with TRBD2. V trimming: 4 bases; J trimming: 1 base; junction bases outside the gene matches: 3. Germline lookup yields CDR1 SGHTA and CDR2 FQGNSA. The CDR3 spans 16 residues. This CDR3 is CASSWTSGQNTGELFF. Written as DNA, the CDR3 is TGTGCCAGCAGCTGGACTAGCGGCCAGAACACCGGGGAGCTGTTTTTT.

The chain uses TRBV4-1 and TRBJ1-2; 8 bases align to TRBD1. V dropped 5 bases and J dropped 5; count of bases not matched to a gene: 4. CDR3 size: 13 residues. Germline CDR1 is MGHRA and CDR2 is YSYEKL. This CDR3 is CASSKGQDYGYTF. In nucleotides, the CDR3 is TGCGCCAGCAGCAAGGGACAGGATTATGGCTACACCTTC.

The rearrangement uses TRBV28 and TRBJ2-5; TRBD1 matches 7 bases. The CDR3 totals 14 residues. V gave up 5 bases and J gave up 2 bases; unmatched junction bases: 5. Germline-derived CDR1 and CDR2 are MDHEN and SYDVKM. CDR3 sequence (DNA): TGTGCCAGCAGTCTGGGACAGCGGCAAGAGACCCAGTACTTC. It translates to CASSLGQRQETQYF.

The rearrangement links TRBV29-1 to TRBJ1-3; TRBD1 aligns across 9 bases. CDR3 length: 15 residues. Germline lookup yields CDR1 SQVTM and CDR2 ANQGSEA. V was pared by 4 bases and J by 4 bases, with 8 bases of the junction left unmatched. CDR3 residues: CSVGTGATPGNTIYF. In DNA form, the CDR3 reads TGCAGCGTTGGGACAGGGGCCACTCCAGGAAACACCATATATTTT.

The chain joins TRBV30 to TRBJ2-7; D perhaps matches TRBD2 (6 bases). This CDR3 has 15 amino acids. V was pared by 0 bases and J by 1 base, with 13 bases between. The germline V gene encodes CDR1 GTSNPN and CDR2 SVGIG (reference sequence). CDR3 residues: CAWSVGGSSSYEQYF. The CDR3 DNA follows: TGTGCCTGGAGTGTGGGAGGCTCCTCGTCCTACGAGCAGTACTTC.

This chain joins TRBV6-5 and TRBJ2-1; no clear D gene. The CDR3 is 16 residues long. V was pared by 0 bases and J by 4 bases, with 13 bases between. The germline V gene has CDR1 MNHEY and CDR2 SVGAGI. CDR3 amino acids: CASSYSGGRSYNEQFF. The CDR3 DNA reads TGTGCCAGCAGTTACTCAGGTGGCAGGTCATACAATGAGCAGTTCTTC.

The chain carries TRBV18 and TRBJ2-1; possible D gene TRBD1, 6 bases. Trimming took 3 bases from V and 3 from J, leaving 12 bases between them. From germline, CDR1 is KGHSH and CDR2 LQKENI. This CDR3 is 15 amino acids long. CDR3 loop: CASSPAQGSYNEQFF. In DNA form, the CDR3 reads TGTGCCAGCTCACCGGCACAGGGAAGCTACAATGAGCAGTTCTTC.

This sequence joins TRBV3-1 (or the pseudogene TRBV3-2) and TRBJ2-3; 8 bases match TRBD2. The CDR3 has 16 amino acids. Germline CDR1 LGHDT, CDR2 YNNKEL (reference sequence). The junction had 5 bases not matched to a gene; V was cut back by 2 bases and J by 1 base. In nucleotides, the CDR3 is TGTGCCAGCAGCCAATACGGGACTAGAGGCACAGATACGCAGTATTTT. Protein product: CASSQYGTRGTDTQYF.

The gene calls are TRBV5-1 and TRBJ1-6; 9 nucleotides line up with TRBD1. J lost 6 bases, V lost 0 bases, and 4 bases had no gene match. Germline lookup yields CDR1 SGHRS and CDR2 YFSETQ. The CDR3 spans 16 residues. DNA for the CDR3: TGCGCCAGCAGCTTGGCCGGGACAGGGTCTAATTCACCCCTCCACTTT. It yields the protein CASSLAGTGSNSPLHF. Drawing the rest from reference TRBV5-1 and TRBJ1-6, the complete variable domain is KAGVTQTPRYLIKTRGQQVTLSCSPISGHRSVSWYQQTPGQGLQFLFEYFSETQRNKGNFPGRFSGRQFSNSRSEMNVSTLELGDSALYLCASSLAGTGSNSPLHFGNGTRLTVT.

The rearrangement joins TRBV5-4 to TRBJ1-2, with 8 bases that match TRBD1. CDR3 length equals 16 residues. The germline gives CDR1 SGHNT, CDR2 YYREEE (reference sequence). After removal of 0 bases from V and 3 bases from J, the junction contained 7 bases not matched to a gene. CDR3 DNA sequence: TGTGCCAGCAGCTTGGCCGGCCAGGGGGCGCACTATGGCTACACCTTC. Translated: CASSLAGQGAHYGYTF.

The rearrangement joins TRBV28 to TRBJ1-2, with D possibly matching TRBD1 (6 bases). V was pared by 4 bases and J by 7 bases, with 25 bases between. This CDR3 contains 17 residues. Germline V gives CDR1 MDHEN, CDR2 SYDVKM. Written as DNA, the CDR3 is TGTGCCAGCAGTTATTGGGGGGGCGGCAGGGGCCAGGCTGGCTACACCTTC. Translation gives CASSYWGGGRGQAGYTF.

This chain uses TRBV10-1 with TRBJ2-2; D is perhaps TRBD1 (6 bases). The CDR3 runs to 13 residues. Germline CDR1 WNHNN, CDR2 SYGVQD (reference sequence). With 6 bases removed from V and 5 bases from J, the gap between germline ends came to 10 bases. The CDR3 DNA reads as TGCGCCAGCAGGCAGGGGCCTACCGGGGAGCTGTTTTTT. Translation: CASRQGPTGELFF.

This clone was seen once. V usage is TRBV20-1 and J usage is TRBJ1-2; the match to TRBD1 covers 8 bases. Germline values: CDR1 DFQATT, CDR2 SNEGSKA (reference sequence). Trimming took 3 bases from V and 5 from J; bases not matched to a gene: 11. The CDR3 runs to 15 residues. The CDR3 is CSASIQGGRGYGYTF. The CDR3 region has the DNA TGCAGTGCTAGTATACAGGGGGGTAGAGGTTATGGCTACACCTTC.

CDR3 residues: CASSSTSGGAYNEQFF. The CDR3 DNA reads as TGTGCCAGCTCATCAACTAGCGGGGGGGCCTACAATGAGCAGTTCTTC. The V gene is TRBV18, the J gene TRBJ2-1; 13 bases line up with TRBD2. CDR3 length: 16 amino acids. V shed 5 bases and J 2 bases; nucleotides not matched to a gene: 3. CDR1 is KGHSH, CDR2 LQKENI, per germline.